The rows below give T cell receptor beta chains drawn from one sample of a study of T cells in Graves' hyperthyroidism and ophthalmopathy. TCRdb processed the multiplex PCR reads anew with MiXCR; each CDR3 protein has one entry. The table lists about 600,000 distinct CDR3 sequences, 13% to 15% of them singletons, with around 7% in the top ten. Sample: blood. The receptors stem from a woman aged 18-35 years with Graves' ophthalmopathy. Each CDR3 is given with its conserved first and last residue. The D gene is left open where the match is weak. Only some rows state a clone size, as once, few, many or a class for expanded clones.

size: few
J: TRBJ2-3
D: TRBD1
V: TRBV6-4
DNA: TGTGCCAGCAGTGCGGACAGGGCCACAGATACGCAGTATTTT
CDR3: CASSADRATDTQYF

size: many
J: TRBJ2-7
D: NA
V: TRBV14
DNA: TGTGCCAGCAGCCCAAACAACCTTGTCCCGGGTCCTTCCTTTTACGAGCAGTACTTC
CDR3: CASSPNNLVPGPSFYEQYF

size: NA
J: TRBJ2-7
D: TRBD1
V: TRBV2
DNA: TGTGCCAGCAGCGTACCGGGACAGGGGGCGCGGGAGCAGTACTTC
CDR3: CASSVPGQGAREQYF

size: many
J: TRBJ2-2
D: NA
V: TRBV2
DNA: TGTGCCAGCAGTAAGACGGGGTTTTTGAACACCGGGGAGCTGTTTTTT
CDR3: CASSKTGFLNTGELFF

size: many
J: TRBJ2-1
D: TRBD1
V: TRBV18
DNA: TGTGCCAGCTCACAGACAGGGAGCAGATGGAATGAGCAGTTCTTC
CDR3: CASSQTGSRWNEQFF

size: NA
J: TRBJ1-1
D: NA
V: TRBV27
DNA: TGTGCCAGTTATGGGGGCCATCCGTGGACTGAAGCTTTCTTT
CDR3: CASYGGHPWTEAFF

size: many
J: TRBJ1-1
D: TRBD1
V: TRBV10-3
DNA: TGTGCCATCAGCCGGGACAGGAAGAACACTGAAGCTTTCTTT
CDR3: CAISRDRKNTEAFF

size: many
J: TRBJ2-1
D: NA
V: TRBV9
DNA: TGTGCCAGCACCGAACTTACCTCCTCCTACAATGAGCAGTTCTTC
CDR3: CASTELTSSYNEQFF

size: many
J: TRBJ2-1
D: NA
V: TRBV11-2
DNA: TGTGCCAGCAGCTTAAGTCTCGGGAATGAGCAGTTCTTC
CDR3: CASSLSLGNEQFF

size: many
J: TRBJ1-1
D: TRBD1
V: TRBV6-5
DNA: TGTGCCAGCAGTTACAGGGACAGCCTAGGGGACACTGAAGCTTTCTTT
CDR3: CASSYRDSLGDTEAFF

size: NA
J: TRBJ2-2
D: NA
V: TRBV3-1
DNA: TGTGCCAGCAGCCAAGAGTTTATCGCTAGCCCTTGGAACACCGGGGAGCTGTTTTTT
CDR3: CASSQEFIASPWNTGELFF

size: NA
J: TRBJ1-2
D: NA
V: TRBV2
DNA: TGTGCCAGCAGGGACGGGGTCCTTAACTATGGCTACACCTTC
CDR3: CASRDGVLNYGYTF

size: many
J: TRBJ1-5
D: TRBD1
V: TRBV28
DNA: TGTGCCAGCAGTTTCGGGCAAAGGGGGCGGAATCAGCCCCAGCATTTT
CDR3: CASSFGQRGRNQPQHF

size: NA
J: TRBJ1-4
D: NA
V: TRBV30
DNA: TGTGCCTGCAGTGTCCAAAAACTGTTTTTT
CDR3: CACSVQKLFF

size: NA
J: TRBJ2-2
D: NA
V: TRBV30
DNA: TGTGCCTGGAGCTCCGGGTATTCCGGGGAGCTGTTTTTT
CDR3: CAWSSGYSGELFF

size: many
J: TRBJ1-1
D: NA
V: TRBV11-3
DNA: TGTGCCAGCAGCTTAGATTGGGGTGAAGCTTTCTTT
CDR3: CASSLDWGEAFF

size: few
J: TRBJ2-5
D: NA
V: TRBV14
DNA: TGTGCCAGCAGCCAAGAACAGAAAGAGACCCAGTACTTC
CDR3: CASSQEQKETQYF

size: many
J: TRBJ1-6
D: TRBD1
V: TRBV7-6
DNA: TGTGCCAGCAGCGTGGCCGGGACAGGACATTCACCCCTCCACTTT
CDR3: CASSVAGTGHSPLHF

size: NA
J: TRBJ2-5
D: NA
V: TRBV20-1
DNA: TGCAGTGCTAGAGACGCCAGGGACGAGACCCAGTACTTC
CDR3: CSARDARDETQYF

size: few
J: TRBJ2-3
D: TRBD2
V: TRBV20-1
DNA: TGCAGTGCCCGGAGGGCGGGAGCAGATACGCAGTATTTT
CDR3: CSARRAGADTQYF

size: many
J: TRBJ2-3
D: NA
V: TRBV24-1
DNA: TGTGCCACCAGACTAGGAGATACGCAGTATTTT
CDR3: CATRLGDTQYF

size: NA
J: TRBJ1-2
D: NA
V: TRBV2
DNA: TGTGCCACCAGACTAACAGGCGGGGGCTATGGCTACACCTTC
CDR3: CATRLTGGGYGYTF

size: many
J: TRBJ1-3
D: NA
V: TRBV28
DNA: TGTGCCAGCAGTCCCCCCCGAGGAAACACCATATATTTT
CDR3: CASSPPRGNTIYF

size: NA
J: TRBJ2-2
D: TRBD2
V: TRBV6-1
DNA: TGTGCCAGCAGTGAAGCCGGGACTAGCGACCTGTTTTTT
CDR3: CASSEAGTSDLFF

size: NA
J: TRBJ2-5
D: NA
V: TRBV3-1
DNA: TGTGCCAGCAGCCAAGAACCCCGGCGGCAAGAGACCCAGTACTTC
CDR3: CASSQEPRRQETQYF

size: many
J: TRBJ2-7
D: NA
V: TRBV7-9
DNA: TGTGCCAGCAGCCTCCCCCTGGGGCAGGTCCTGTCAGACGAGCAGTACTTC
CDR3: CASSLPLGQVLSDEQYF

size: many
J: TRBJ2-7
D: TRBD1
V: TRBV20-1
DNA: TGCAGTGCCGGGACAGCTTACGAGCAGTACTTC
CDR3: CSAGTAYEQYF

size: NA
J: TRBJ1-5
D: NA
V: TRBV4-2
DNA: TGTGCCAGCAGCCAAGTGGGGGCGGGGGGTGGTGGCAATCAGCCCCAGCATTTT
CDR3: CASSQVGAGGGGNQPQHF

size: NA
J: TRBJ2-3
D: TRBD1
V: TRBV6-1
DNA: TGTGCCACCAACCCTCTTGGACAGGGACTCGGGAATACGCAGTATTTT
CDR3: CATNPLGQGLGNTQYF

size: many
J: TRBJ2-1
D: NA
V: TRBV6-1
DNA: TGTGCCAGCAGTTGGGACTCCAACGTTTACAATGAGCAGTTCTTC
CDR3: CASSWDSNVYNEQFF

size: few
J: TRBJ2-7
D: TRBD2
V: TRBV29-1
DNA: TGCAGCGTTATTCGGGGGGAGCTGGGTTCCTACGAGCAGTACTTC
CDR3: CSVIRGELGSYEQYF

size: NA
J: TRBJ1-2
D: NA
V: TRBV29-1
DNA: TGCAGCGTTGAGGGGGTCTATGGCTACACCTTC
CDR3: CSVEGVYGYTF

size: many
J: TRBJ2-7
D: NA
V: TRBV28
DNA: TGTGCCAGCACCATGCACAGGGACTCCTACGAGCAGTACTTC
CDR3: CASTMHRDSYEQYF

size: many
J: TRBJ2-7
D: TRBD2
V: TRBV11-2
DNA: TGTGCCAGCAGCCCTGGGACTAGCGGACACTACGAGCAGTACTTC
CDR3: CASSPGTSGHYEQYF

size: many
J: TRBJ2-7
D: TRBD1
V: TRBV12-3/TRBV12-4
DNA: TGTGCCAGCAGTTTAGCGCGACAGGGGAACGAGCAGTACTTC
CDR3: CASSLARQGNEQYF

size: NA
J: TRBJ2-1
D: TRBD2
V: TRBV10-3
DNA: TGTGCCATCAGTGAGTCTGGGACTAGCGGGAGGCCATCCTACAATGAGCAGTTCTTC
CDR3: CAISESGTSGRPSYNEQFF

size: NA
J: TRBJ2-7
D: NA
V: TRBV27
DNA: TGTGCCAGCAGTTTGGGGGCGGGAGTGTACGAGCAGTACTTC
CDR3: CASSLGAGVYEQYF

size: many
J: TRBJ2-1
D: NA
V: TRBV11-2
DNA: TGTGCCAGTGATAGGACCTCCCGTTTCTCCTACAATGAGCAGTTCTTC
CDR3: CASDRTSRFSYNEQFF

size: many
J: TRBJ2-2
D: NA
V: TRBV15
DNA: TGTGCCACCAGCAGAGCCAGCTACACCGGGGAGCTGTTTTTT
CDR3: CATSRASYTGELFF

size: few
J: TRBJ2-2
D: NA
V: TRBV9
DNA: TGTGCCAGCAGCGTAGCCCGGGACCGGACCACCGGGGAGCTGTTTTTT
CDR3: CASSVARDRTTGELFF

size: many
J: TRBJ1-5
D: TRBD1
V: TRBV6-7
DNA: TGTGCCAGCACCCACCCTGACAGGGGGGAAGATCAGCCCCAGCATTTT
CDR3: CASTHPDRGEDQPQHF

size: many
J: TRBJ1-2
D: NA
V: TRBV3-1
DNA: TGTGCCAGCAGCCAAGGAGTATCTGCCATAAACTATGGCTACACCTTC
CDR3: CASSQGVSAINYGYTF

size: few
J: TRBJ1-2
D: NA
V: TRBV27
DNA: TGTGCCAGCAGTACCGGGACGGGCATCTATGGCTACACCTTC
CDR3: CASSTGTGIYGYTF

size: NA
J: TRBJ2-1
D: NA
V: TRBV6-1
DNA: TGTGCCAGCAGCGTCGAGGGACTCATCAATGAGCAGTTCTTC
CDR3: CASSVEGLINEQFF

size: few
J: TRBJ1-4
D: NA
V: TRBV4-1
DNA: TGCGCCAGCAGCCAACAAGGGGTACATGAAAAACTGTTTTTT
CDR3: CASSQQGVHEKLFF